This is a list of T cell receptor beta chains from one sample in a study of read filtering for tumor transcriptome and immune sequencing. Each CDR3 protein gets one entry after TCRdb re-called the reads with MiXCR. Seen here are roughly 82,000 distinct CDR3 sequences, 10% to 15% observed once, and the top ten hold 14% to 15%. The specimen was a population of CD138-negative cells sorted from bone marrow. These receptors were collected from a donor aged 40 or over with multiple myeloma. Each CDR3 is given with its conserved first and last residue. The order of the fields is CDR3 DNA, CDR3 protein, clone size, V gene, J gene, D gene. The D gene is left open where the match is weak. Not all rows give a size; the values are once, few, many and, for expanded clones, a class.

cdr3_nt: TGTGCCAGCAGCCCTCGGTTCGCTGAAGCTTTCTTT; cdr3_aa: CASSPRFAEAFF; clone_size: -; v_call: TRBV7-2; j_call: TRBJ1-1; d_call: -
cdr3_nt: TGTGCCAGCAGCTATCAGGGCCTCGGCACTGAAGCTTTCTTT; cdr3_aa: CASSYQGLGTEAFF; clone_size: many; v_call: TRBV7-9; j_call: TRBJ1-1; d_call: -
cdr3_nt: TGCGCCAGCAGCCCGTTGACAGGGGGCGAAGATGGCTACACCTTC; cdr3_aa: CASSPLTGGEDGYTF; clone_size: -; v_call: TRBV5-1; j_call: TRBJ1-2; d_call: TRBD1
cdr3_nt: TGTGCCAGCAGCCCGACAGGGCTAGGCTACACCTTC; cdr3_aa: CASSPTGLGYTF; clone_size: many; v_call: TRBV28; j_call: TRBJ1-2; d_call: TRBD1
cdr3_nt: TGTGCCAGCAGCTATGGGACAATGGACACCGGGGAGCTGTTTTTT; cdr3_aa: CASSYGTMDTGELFF; clone_size: many; v_call: TRBV12-3/TRBV12-4; j_call: TRBJ2-2; d_call: -
cdr3_nt: TGCAGTGCCGCTGAAAACAGCGGCTACGAGCAGTACTTC; cdr3_aa: CSAAENSGYEQYF; clone_size: -; v_call: TRBV20-1; j_call: TRBJ2-7; d_call: -
cdr3_nt: TGTGCCAGCAGCCACGGGGGTACTGGGGCCAACGTCCTGACTTTC; cdr3_aa: CASSHGGTGANVLTF; clone_size: many; v_call: TRBV6-1; j_call: TRBJ2-6; d_call: -
cdr3_nt: TGTGCCAGCAAGCCTAGCGGGAAGTTTGGAGAGACCCAGTACTTC; cdr3_aa: CASKPSGKFGETQYF; clone_size: many; v_call: TRBV28; j_call: TRBJ2-5; d_call: TRBD2
cdr3_nt: TGTGCCAGCAGTCGAGGGGAAAGCGCGCAGTACTTC; cdr3_aa: CASSRGESAQYF; clone_size: -; v_call: TRBV7-9; j_call: TRBJ2-7; d_call: -
cdr3_nt: TGTGCCAGCAGCTTATACAGGGATTCCCCCTATGGCTACACCTTC; cdr3_aa: CASSLYRDSPYGYTF; clone_size: many; v_call: TRBV7-9; j_call: TRBJ1-2; d_call: -
cdr3_nt: TGCAGCGCTACTGGGGCCAGGGCGACGAACACCGGGGAGCTGTTTTTT; cdr3_aa: CSATGARATNTGELFF; clone_size: many; v_call: TRBV29-1; j_call: TRBJ2-2; d_call: -
cdr3_nt: TGTGCCAGCAGTTTTCCGGGACACAGACTAGCGGGAGCGAACGCCGGGGAGCTGTTTTTT; cdr3_aa: CASSFPGHRLAGANAGELFF; clone_size: -; v_call: TRBV28; j_call: TRBJ2-2; d_call: TRBD2
cdr3_nt: TGCAGCGTTGTTTCCGGGACAGGGGGATCAGATACGCAGTATTTT; cdr3_aa: CSVVSGTGGSDTQYF; clone_size: many; v_call: TRBV29-1; j_call: TRBJ2-3; d_call: TRBD1
cdr3_nt: TGTGCCTGGAGTGCCAGGGGGGGGCGGCGGGAGACCCAGTACTTC; cdr3_aa: CAWSARGGRRETQYF; clone_size: many; v_call: TRBV30; j_call: TRBJ2-5; d_call: -
cdr3_nt: TGTGCCAGCACTACTGAAGCTTTCTTT; cdr3_aa: CASTTEAFF; clone_size: many; v_call: TRBV6-6; j_call: TRBJ1-1; d_call: -
cdr3_nt: TGCAGCGTTGAAGTGCAGATGAACACTGAAGCTTTCTTT; cdr3_aa: CSVEVQMNTEAFF; clone_size: many; v_call: TRBV29-1; j_call: TRBJ1-1; d_call: -
cdr3_nt: TGTGCCAGCATCCTGCTTAAGAGACAGTGCGATCAGCCCCAGCATTTT; cdr3_aa: CASILLKRQCDQPQHF; clone_size: many; v_call: TRBV7-9; j_call: TRBJ1-5; d_call: -
cdr3_nt: TGTGCCAGCAGTGAATTGAGGGGGCGGTCTGGGGAGCAGTACTTC; cdr3_aa: CASSELRGRSGEQYF; clone_size: many; v_call: TRBV2; j_call: TRBJ2-7; d_call: TRBD1
cdr3_nt: TGTGCCAGCAGCCAGGCGGGTTCCTACAATGAGCAGTTCTTC; cdr3_aa: CASSQAGSYNEQFF; clone_size: many; v_call: TRBV14; j_call: TRBJ2-1; d_call: -
cdr3_nt: TGCAGCGTTGCCGGGACTAGCATTGAGCAGTTCTTC; cdr3_aa: CSVAGTSIEQFF; clone_size: -; v_call: TRBV29-1; j_call: TRBJ2-1; d_call: TRBD2
cdr3_nt: TGTGCCAGCAGCTTCCTAGCGGGAGGCCTCAATGAGCAGTTCTTC; cdr3_aa: CASSFLAGGLNEQFF; clone_size: many; v_call: TRBV7-3; j_call: TRBJ2-1; d_call: TRBD2
cdr3_nt: TGTGCCAGCAGTGGGTACAGGGAGGAGGGAAACACCGGGGAGCTGTTTTTT; cdr3_aa: CASSGYREEGNTGELFF; clone_size: many; v_call: TRBV25-1; j_call: TRBJ2-2; d_call: -
cdr3_nt: TGTGCCAGCAGTTTACGCCCGACTGATCGTACGCAGTATTTT; cdr3_aa: CASSLRPTDRTQYF; clone_size: many; v_call: TRBV7-3; j_call: TRBJ2-3; d_call: -
cdr3_nt: TGCAGCGTTGAGCCGTCAGCGGGCCAGCCCCAGCATTTT; cdr3_aa: CSVEPSAGQPQHF; clone_size: many; v_call: TRBV29-1; j_call: TRBJ1-5; d_call: -